What follows are 3 T cell receptor beta chains derived from one specimen sequenced in a study of T cell responses to AZD1222 COVID-19 vaccine. Sequencing used immunoSEQ multiplex PCR; TCRdb keeps in-frame clones, though not all of them. The sample contains about 42,000 clones, approximately 83% of which appear only once. This specimen was peripheral blood, taken 28 days after the second AZD1222 dose. The receptor source for this set is an adult who received the AZD1222 COVID-19 vaccine.

The V and J genes are TRBV5-1 and TRBJ1-1; the match to TRBD1 covers 8 bases. V gave up 4 bases and J gave up 2 bases; unmatched junction bases: 7. The CDR3 runs 15 residues. Looked up from germline, CDR1 is SGHRS and CDR2 is YFSETQ. CDR3 region: CASSPDRGYNTEAFF. CDR3 nucleotides: TGCGCCAGCAGCCCTGACAGGGGTTATAACACTGAAGCTTTCTTT.

This chain joins TRBV7-9 and TRBJ1-1, with D unclear. The germline gives CDR1 SEHNR, CDR2 FQNEAQ (reference sequence). This CDR3 spans 13 amino acids. The V end was cut by 1 base, the J end by 6 bases, with 9 bases between. For the CDR3, the DNA is TGTGCCAGCAGCTTAGTGATTCCTGCTGAAGCTTTCTTT. Translating it yields CASSLVIPAEAFF.

V is TRBV7-2 and J is TRBJ2-7, with 14 bases lining up with TRBD2. The CDR3 consists of 15 residues. In germline, CDR1 is SGHTA, CDR2 FQGNSA. Germline trimming cut 5 bases from V and 4 bases from J; bases unmatched to any gene: 4. CDR3 amino acids: CASSRTSGGLYEQYF. CDR3 bases: TGTGCCAGCAGCCGGACTAGCGGGGGGTTGTACGAGCAGTACTTC.